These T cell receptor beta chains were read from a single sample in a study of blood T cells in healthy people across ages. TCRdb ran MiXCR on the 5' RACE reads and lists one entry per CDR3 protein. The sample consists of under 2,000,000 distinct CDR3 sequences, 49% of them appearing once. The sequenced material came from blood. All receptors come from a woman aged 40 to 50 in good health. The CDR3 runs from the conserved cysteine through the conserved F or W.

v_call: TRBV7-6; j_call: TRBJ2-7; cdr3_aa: CATNPLGGPSYEQYF
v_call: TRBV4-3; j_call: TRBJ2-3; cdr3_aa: CASSQGQRYTDTQYF
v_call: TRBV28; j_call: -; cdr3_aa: CASSLGAAKDEQFF
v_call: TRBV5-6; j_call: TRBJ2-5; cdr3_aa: CASSFYRGANEQYF
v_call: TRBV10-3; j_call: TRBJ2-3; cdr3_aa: CAISGGQGSDTQYF
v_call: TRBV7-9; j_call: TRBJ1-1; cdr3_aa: CASDGGKNTEAFF
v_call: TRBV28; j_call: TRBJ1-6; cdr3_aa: CASSSPTGKIDNSPLHF
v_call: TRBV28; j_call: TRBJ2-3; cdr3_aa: CASSFGLPGADTQYF
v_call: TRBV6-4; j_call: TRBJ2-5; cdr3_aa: CASSEPSDREETQYF
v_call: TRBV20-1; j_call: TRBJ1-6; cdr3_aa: CSARLLETGGSPLHF
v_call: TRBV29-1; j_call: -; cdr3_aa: CSVESLRVYNEQYF
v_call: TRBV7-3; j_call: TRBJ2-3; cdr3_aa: CASSLTNTDTQYF
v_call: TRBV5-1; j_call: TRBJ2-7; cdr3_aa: CASSTDSAYEQYF
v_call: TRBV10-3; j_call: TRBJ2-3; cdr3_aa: CAIRWSGLSTDTQYF
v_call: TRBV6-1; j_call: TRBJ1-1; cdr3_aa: CASSELQGAAEAFF
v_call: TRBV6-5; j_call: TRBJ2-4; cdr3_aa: CASRETGGLAKNIQYF